Listed here is a single T cell receptor beta chain. Its antigen is as yet unknown. Data came from immunoSEQ multiplex PCR; TCRdb stores just in-frame clones and leaves some out. The data show around 17,000 clones, over 35% seen once. The data belong to a study of tumor-infiltrating lymphocytes in localized non-small cell lung cancer. Study-wide points: Only some patients had TCR sequencing, depending on available tissue. Tumor T-cell fraction from TCR sequencing was not associated with recurrence-free survival (p = 0.61).

CDR3 size: 16 residues. The V and J ends lost 3 bases and 5 bases, in that order; junction bases with no gene match: 10. Germline lookup yields CDR1 SGHTA and CDR2 FQGTGA. This clonotype was sampled from a human donor with non-small cell lung cancer. Sequences were obtained from lung tumor tissue. V gene TRBV7-3 combines with J gene TRBJ2-3; 8 bases are a match to TRBD1. For the CDR3, the DNA is TGTGCCAGCAGCTTTGGGCTAGCAGGGGGCGAAGATACGCAGTATTTT. Translation: CASSFGLAGGEDTQYF.